This entry lists 3 T cell receptor beta chains sequenced from one sample in a study of cytomegalovirus exposure and HLA in healthy donors. This table comes from immunoSEQ multiplex PCR, and its TCRdb copy is limited to in-frame clones, with some not included. The sample carries almost 200,000 clones, about 81% recorded once. The sample was PBMCs. Receptors were obtained from a woman aged 25-40 years in good health and CMV-seronegative.

The chain uses TRBV9 and TRBJ1-4; the match to TRBD1 covers 7 bases. Germline V gene lookup returns CDR1 SGDLS and CDR2 YYNGEE. The CDR3 consists of 17 residues. V lost 3 bases to trimming and J lost 1 base; unmatched junction nucleotides: 9. CDR3 in DNA: TGTGCCAGCAGCGCCCACGGGGACAGAAGAACTAATGAAAAACTGTTTTTT. This encodes CASSAHGDRRTNEKLFF.

The chain joins TRBV9 to TRBJ1-1; D may be TRBD1 (6 bases). The CDR3 length is 15 residues. Germline values: CDR1 SGDLS, CDR2 YYNGEE. Deletions cut 5 bases from V and 2 bases from J, with 16 bases between. The CDR3 region is CASSYSGTTNTEAFF. CDR3 coding DNA: TGTGCCAGCAGTTACTCCGGGACAACTAACACTGAAGCTTTCTTT.

This sequence joins TRBV10-3 and TRBJ1-6, with 9 bases lining up with TRBD1. The CDR3 contains 14 residues. Germline assignment: CDR1 ENHRY and CDR2 SYGVKD. The V segment lost 6 bases and the J segment 6 bases; nucleotides outside the gene matches: 3. The CDR3 is CAIRPGQGNSPLHF. The DNA of the CDR3 is TGTGCCATCAGACCGGGACAGGGTAATTCACCCCTCCACTTT.